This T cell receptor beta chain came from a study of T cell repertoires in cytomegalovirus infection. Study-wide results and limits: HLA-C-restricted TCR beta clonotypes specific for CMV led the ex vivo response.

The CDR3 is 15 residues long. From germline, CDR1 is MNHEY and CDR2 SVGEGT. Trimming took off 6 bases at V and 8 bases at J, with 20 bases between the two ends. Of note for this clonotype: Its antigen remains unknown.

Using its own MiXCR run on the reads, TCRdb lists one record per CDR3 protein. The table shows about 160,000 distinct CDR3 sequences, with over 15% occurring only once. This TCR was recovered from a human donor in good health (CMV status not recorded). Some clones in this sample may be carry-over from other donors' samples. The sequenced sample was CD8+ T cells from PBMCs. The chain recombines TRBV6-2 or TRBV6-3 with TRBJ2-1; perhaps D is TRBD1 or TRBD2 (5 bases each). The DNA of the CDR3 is TGTGCCAGCAGCCCCGGGGCTAGAGTTTTAGATGAGCAGTTCTTC. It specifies CASSPGARVLDEQFF.